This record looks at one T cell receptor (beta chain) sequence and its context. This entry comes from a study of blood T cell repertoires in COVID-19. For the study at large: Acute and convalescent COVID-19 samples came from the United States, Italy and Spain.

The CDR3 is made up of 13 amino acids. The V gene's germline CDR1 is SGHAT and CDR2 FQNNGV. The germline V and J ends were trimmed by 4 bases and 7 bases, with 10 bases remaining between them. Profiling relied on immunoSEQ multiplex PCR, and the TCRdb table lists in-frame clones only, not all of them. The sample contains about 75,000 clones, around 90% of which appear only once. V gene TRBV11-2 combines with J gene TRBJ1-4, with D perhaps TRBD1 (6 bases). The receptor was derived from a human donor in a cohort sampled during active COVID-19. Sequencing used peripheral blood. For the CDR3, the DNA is TGTGCCAGCAGCTGGGGGCGGGCTGAAAAACTGTTTTTT. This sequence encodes CASSWGRAEKLFF.